Sequencing of this TCR beta chain was carried out in a study of blood T cell repertoires in COVID-19. As for the study in general: Sources were T cells, B-cell-depleted T cells, or PBMCs; the material itself was cDNA or gDNA.

Under the authors' procedure: Researchers report that nucleated cell counts were estimated from reference gene primer amplification. Generated by immunoSEQ multiplex PCR, the TCRdb table keeps only in-frame clones and is missing some. D and trimming come from the DNA, and the V and J calls and clone size come from that table. The sample lists a few hundred thousand clones; approximately 89% were seen once. A Seattle source enrolled patients during active infection and followed them longitudinally. The germline V gene has CDR1 SGHTS and CDR2 YDEGEE. This CDR3 region has 13 residues. The V and J ends lost 0 bases and 5 bases respectively, with 8 bases between them.

The TCR comes from a woman aged 25 to 39 with COVID-19, enrolled during active disease. Sequencing input: peripheral blood. The rearrangement uses TRBV5-8 and TRBJ1-1; TRBD1 might be the D (5 bases). CDR3 sequence reads: CASSLEGPTEAFF. Here the CDR3 DNA reads TGTGCCAGCAGCTTGGAGGGGCCAACTGAAGCTTTCTTT.